This T cell receptor (beta chain) was retrieved from a study of CD8+ T cells in alopecia areata. Whole-study context: Among treated patients, oral tofacitinib was administered at 5 to 10 mg twice daily. Whole-study results and caveats: Tissue-resident alphabeta T cells belonging to normal skin likewise get sequenced within scalp specimens. Many expanded lesional clones persisted in scalp and blood during tofacitinib. Compared with normal scalp, lesional scalp had higher clonality and more expanded CD8+ clones.

Only a few counts were recorded for this clone. The antigen is unknown. RNA extraction was followed by reverse transcription into cDNA, which acted as the sequencing template. The table came from immunoSEQ multiplex PCR; TCRdb's copy has only in-frame clones and leaves some out. Of roughly 210,000 clones in the sample, roughly two fifths were seen once. The treatment denotes: oral pan-JAK inhibitor, 5-10 mg twice daily. The germline CDR1 and CDR2 sequences are SQVTM and ANQGSEA. The CDR3 covers 15 residues. J gave up 4 bases and V 4 bases, and 9 bases lay outside the gene matches. The sequence came from a human donor with alopecia areata. The sequences come from CD4+ T cells sorted from blood, collected at approximately week 36, from a patient treated with tofacitinib. The rearrangement uses TRBV29-1 and TRBJ2-5; 10 nucleotides align to TRBD2. The CDR3 is CSVAGVAGGAETQYF. The CDR3 region has the DNA TGCAGCGTTGCTGGGGTAGCGGGAGGAGCAGAGACCCAGTACTTC.